Below are 32 T cell receptor beta chains sequenced from a single sample in a study of cytomegalovirus exposure and HLA in healthy donors. The PCR ran on 60 Vbeta and 13 Jbeta primers. Sequencing was performed with immunoSEQ multiplex PCR; in TCRdb, only in-frame clones are kept and a portion is missing. This table holds tens of thousands of clones, roughly 80% found once. The sequenced sample consisted of PBMCs. These receptors all stem from a male donor in good health and CMV-seronegative.

The chain has TRBV9 and TRBJ1-1; D remains unclear. The germline V gene has CDR1 SGDLS and CDR2 YYNGEE. Trimming took off 0 bases at V and 1 base at J, with 7 bases between the two ends. CDR3 length: 14 residues. In DNA form, the CDR3 reads TGTGCCAGCAGCGTAGGAAGCGGGAACACTGAAGCTTTCTTT. Amino acid sequence: CASSVGSGNTEAFF.

A few counts support this clone. The rearrangement uses TRBV6-1 and TRBJ1-3; perhaps TRBD1 as D (6 bases). Trimming shortened V by 10 bases and J by 0 bases, and 10 bases separated the two germline ends. The CDR3 runs to 13 residues. Germline V gives CDR1 MNHNS, CDR2 SASEGT. The CDR3 nucleotides read TGTGCCACCCAACAGGGCTCTGGAAACACCATATATTTT. The encoded protein is CATQQGSGNTIYF.

The chain combines TRBV4-1 with TRBJ1-1; possibly TRBD1 for D (5 bases). In germline, CDR1 is MGHRA, CDR2 YSYEKL. The CDR3 extends over 13 amino acids. Trimming cost V 2 bases and J 7 bases, with 11 bases left between them. CDR3 sequence: CASSQWQGDEAFF. In DNA, the CDR3 is TGCGCCAGCAGCCAATGGCAGGGTGATGAAGCTTTCTTT.

This clone has only one observation. The V call is TRBV19, the J call TRBJ2-7; 11 bases align to TRBD2. Trimming cost V 7 bases and J 1 base; bases outside gene matches: 6. The CDR3 loop spans 15 amino acids. Germline V CDR1 and CDR2: LNHDA, SQIVND (reference sequence). Written as DNA, the CDR3 is TGTGCCAGTACCAAGGGACTAGCGGATTCCTACGAGCAGTACTTC. Encoded protein: CASTKGLADSYEQYF.

The CDR3 DNA sequence: TGTGCCTCATCTCGGGCAGCGGGGCTAGCGGGAGGGCCAGGGTACGAGCAGTACTTC. The encoded protein is CASSRAAGLAGGPGYEQYF. The V gene is TRBV9, the J gene TRBJ2-7, with TRBD2 identical over 12 bases. Germline CDR1 SGDLS, CDR2 YYNGEE. J gave up 4 bases and V 10 bases, and 24 bases lay outside the gene matches. The CDR3 covers 19 residues.

As for this clone: One end of the junction does not line up with germline, which may come from a read error. This chain joins TRBV19 and TRBJ1-5, with 10 bases matching TRBD1. The CDR3 is 15 residues long. Germline values: CDR1 LNHDA, CDR2 SQIVND (reference sequence). CDR3 region: CASSTGDRGSQSQHF. Here the CDR3 DNA reads TGTGCCAGTAGTACCGGGGACAGGGGATCTCAGTCCCAGCATTTT.

V is TRBV7-8 and J is TRBJ2-7, with D perhaps TRBD1 (6 bases). Trimming cost V 3 bases and J 2 bases, with 8 bases left between them. The CDR3 runs 13 residues. Germline-derived CDR1 and CDR2 are SGHVS and FQNEAQ. CDR3 nucleotides: TGTGCCAGCAGCTTGGCAGGGGCCTACGAGCAGTACTTC. Protein: CASSLAGAYEQYF.

The genes are TRBV12-2 and TRBJ1-5. TRBV12-2 is described as a pseudogene. The CDR3 consists of 16 residues. The CDR3 reads CASRLARGYSNQPQHF. Here the CDR3 DNA reads TGTGCAAGTCGCTTAGCGCGGGGGTATAGCAATCAGCCCCAGCATTTT.

The V gene is TRBV7-2, the J gene TRBJ2-3; 9 positions agree with TRBD2. The CDR3 runs to 16 residues. Germline V gene data show CDR1 as SGHTA and CDR2 as FQGNSA. V lost 5 bases, J lost 0 bases, and 6 bases stayed unmatched. The CDR3 reads CASSGRSGRSTDTQYF. The DNA for the CDR3 is TGTGCCAGCAGCGGCCGCAGCGGGAGGAGCACAGATACGCAGTATTTT.

This clone appeared once. The rearrangement joins TRBV7-2 to TRBJ1-5; D remains ambiguous. V was clipped by 1 base and J by 9 bases, with 7 bases between them. This CDR3 contains 12 residues. Germline CDR1 and CDR2: SGHTA and FQGNSA. CDR3 sequence (DNA): TGTGCCAGCAGCTTAGTTCCGTGGCCCCAGCATTTT. It codes for CASSLVPWPQHF.

V and J are TRBV4-3 and TRBJ2-6, with a possible D match to TRBD1 (6 bases). V lost 6 bases, J lost 0 bases, and 9 bases lay in between. Germline V gene data show CDR1 as LGHNA and CDR2 as YSLEER. This CDR3 region has 15 residues. The CDR3 sequence: CASSQGISGANVLTF. The CDR3, as DNA: TGCGCCAGCAGTCAGGGGATCTCTGGGGCCAACGTCCTGACTTTC.

This chain uses TRBV15 with TRBJ2-7; D call uncertain. This CDR3 has 12 amino acids. Per germline, CDR1 LNHNV and CDR2 YYDKDF (reference sequence). V was shortened by 4 bases and J by 7 bases, with 11 bases between the two germline ends. CDR3 sequence: CATSISSREQYF. In DNA form, the CDR3 reads TGTGCCACCAGCATCTCATCCAGGGAGCAGTACTTC.

In DNA, the CDR3 is TGTGCCAGCAGCCATTCCGTAGCGGGGGGGAATTATGAGCAGTTCTTC. It translates to CASSHSVAGGNYEQFF. The chain has TRBV5-4 and TRBJ2-1; 11 nucleotides align to TRBD2. CDR1 and CDR2 from the germline V gene are SGHNT and YYREEE (reference sequence). V trimming: 4 bases; J trimming: 8 bases; junction bases outside the gene matches: 11. CDR3 length equals 16 residues.

The chain combines TRBV9 with TRBJ1-6, with 10 bases that match TRBD1. CDR1 is SGDLS, CDR2 YYNGEE, per germline. The V gene end was trimmed by 5 bases and the J gene end by 9 bases; junction bases not matched to a gene: 8. The CDR3 spans 15 residues. This chain's CDR3 is CASRAGTGVSSPLHF. The CDR3 DNA reads as TGTGCCAGCAGAGCCGGGACAGGGGTAAGTTCACCCCTCCACTTT.

The chain couples TRBV7-2 to TRBJ2-2; D is unclear. Trimming took off 1 base at V and 4 bases at J, with 7 bases between the two ends. Germline values: CDR1 SGHTA, CDR2 FQGNSA. The CDR3 sequence is 14 residues long. In nucleotides, the CDR3 is TGTGCCAGCAGCTTAGACGGGTCCACCGGGGAGCTGTTTTTT. This sequence encodes CASSLDGSTGELFF.

The chain joins TRBV14 to TRBJ1-1; no clear D gene. Germline CDR1 and CDR2: SGHDN and FVKESK. This CDR3 comprises 13 residues. V was shortened by 2 bases and J by 0 bases, with 4 bases between the two germline ends. DNA of the CDR3: TGTGCCAGCAGCCAATATTTGAACACTGAAGCTTTCTTT. Its protein is CASSQYLNTEAFF.

The chain recombines TRBV7-2 with TRBJ2-7, with D hard to call. The CDR3 is made up of 14 amino acids. V lost 6 bases and J lost 3, with 15 bases in between. Germline loops: CDR1 SGHTA, CDR2 FQGNSA. DNA for the CDR3: TGTGCCAGCAGTTCCGTCAGTGGGCGCTACGAGCAGTACTTC. Translation: CASSSVSGRYEQYF.

The chain recombines TRBV6-5 with TRBJ1-1, with D perhaps TRBD1 (6 bases). CDR1 and CDR2 from the germline V gene are MNHEY and SVGAGI. V lost 5 bases and J lost 9, with 13 bases in between. The CDR3 has 12 amino acids. This chain's CDR3 is CASSRPGAQAFF. The CDR3 DNA reads TGTGCCAGCAGTCGTCCAGGGGCGCAAGCTTTCTTT.

The chain recombines TRBV7-2 with TRBJ2-7, with D possibly TRBD2 on 6 matching bases. Looked up from germline, CDR1 is SGHTA and CDR2 is FQGNSA. The length of the CDR3 is 14 residues. Trimming left V 4 bases short and J 2 bases short, with 12 bases between. The CDR3 protein is CASSSAAGTYEQYF. DNA for the CDR3: TGTGCCAGCAGCTCGGCCGCGGGAACCTACGAGCAGTACTTC.

The chain carries TRBV6-1 and TRBJ2-1, with D tentatively TRBD2 (7 bases). Deletions cut 8 bases from V and 3 bases from J, with 17 bases between. The CDR3 has 15 residues. CDR1 is MNHNS and CDR2 is SASEGT in the germline V gene. CDR3 DNA: TGTGCCAGCGGACGGGGGGCTTCTAACTACAATGAGCAGTTCTTC. Protein product: CASGRGASNYNEQFF.

This sequence joins TRBV4-1 and TRBJ2-1; 10 positions agree with TRBD2. The junction had 8 bases not matched to a gene; V was cut back by 0 bases and J by 0 bases. Germline CDR1 reads MGHRA; CDR2 reads YSYEKL. CDR3 size: 19 residues. In nucleotides, the CDR3 is TGCGCCAGCAGCCAAGATGGGCTAGCGGGAGCCCCCTCCTACAATGAGCAGTTCTTC. Protein: CASSQDGLAGAPSYNEQFF.

This clone was seen only once. J is TRBJ1-5 and V is TRBV28, with D possibly being TRBD1 (6 bases). This CDR3 comprises 15 residues. Trimming took 6 bases from V and 3 from J, leaving 15 bases between them. Germline CDR1 is MDHEN and CDR2 is SYDVKM. The CDR3 region has the DNA TGTGCCAGCAGGGGGGGCGCGGGGGCCAATCAGCCCCAGCATTTT. Protein sequence: CASRGGAGANQPQHF. The full variable domain, with the rest looked up from reference TRBV28 and TRBJ1-5, is DVKVTQSSRYLVKRTGEKVFLECVQDMDHENMFWYRQDPGLGLRLIYFSYDVKMKEKGDIPEGYSVSREKKERFSLILESASTNQTSMYLCASRGGAGANQPQHFGDGTRLSIL.

This clone was counted a few times. The V call is TRBV10-3, the J call TRBJ2-2; D gene uncertain. This CDR3 is built from 14 residues. Trimming took 4 bases from V and 5 from J, leaving 11 bases between them. Looked up from germline, CDR1 is ENHRY and CDR2 is SYGVKD. The CDR3: CAISGNQETGELFF. The CDR3 DNA is TGTGCCATCAGTGGAAACCAGGAAACCGGGGAGCTGTTTTTT.

This clone was picked up a small number of times. The rearrangement links TRBV7-2 to TRBJ2-2; no definite D call. The CDR3 covers 14 residues. Deletions cut 1 base from V and 1 base from J, with 4 bases between. Germline CDR1 reads SGHTA; CDR2 reads FQGNSA. The CDR3 bases are TGTGCCAGCAGCTTAGGGCAGAACACCGGGGAGCTGTTTTTT. Residues: CASSLGQNTGELFF.

This chain's CDR3 is CASSSVPGQGKSSYEQYF. The DNA of the CDR3 is TGTGCCAGCAGCTCAGTCCCGGGACAGGGGAAGAGCTCCTACGAGCAGTACTTC. The chain has TRBV5-4 and TRBJ2-7; TRBD1 aligns across 10 bases. V gave up 3 bases and J gave up 0 bases; unmatched junction bases: 12. The V gene's germline CDR1 is SGHNT and CDR2 YYREEE (reference sequence). The CDR3 totals 18 residues.

The chain couples TRBV5-1 to TRBJ2-1; 10 bases agree with TRBD2. Germline trimming cut 1 base from V and 4 bases from J; bases unmatched to any gene: 11. The CDR3 runs to 18 residues. Per the germline V gene, CDR1 is SGHRS and CDR2 is YFSETQ. The CDR3: CASSLSSGRERVYNEQFF. The CDR3 DNA sequence: TGCGCCAGCAGCTTGTCTAGCGGGAGAGAAAGGGTGTACAATGAGCAGTTCTTC.

The gene calls are TRBV7-9 and TRBJ2-2; 7 nucleotides match TRBD1. CDR1 is SEHNR and CDR2 is FQNEAQ in the germline V gene (reference sequence). This CDR3 has 15 residues. Losses at the gene ends were 8 bases for V and 0 bases for J; bases not matched to a gene: 6. The CDR3 reads CASAPGTANTGELFF. CDR3 in DNA: TGTGCCAGCGCCCCCGGGACAGCGAACACCGGGGAGCTGTTTTTT.

This chain uses TRBV6-5 with TRBJ2-2, with 7 bases that match TRBD1. CDR3 size: 15 residues. CDR1 and CDR2 (germline): MNHEY, SVGAGI. V lost 4 bases, J lost 4 bases, and 6 bases stayed unmatched. CDR3 in amino acids: CASSFTGQITGELFF. The DNA of the CDR3 is TGTGCCAGCAGTTTTACGGGACAGATCACCGGGGAGCTGTTTTTT.

V gene TRBV10-3 combines with J gene TRBJ1-2; D is unresolved. The CDR3 runs to 10 residues. The germline gives CDR1 ENHRY, CDR2 SYGVKD. V lost 8 bases to trimming and J lost 6 bases, with 7 bases between them. DNA of the CDR3: TGTGCCATCTGGAGGGATGGCTACACCTTC. It is translated as CAIWRDGYTF.

The rearrangement uses TRBV19 and TRBJ1-4; 10 bases align to TRBD1. This CDR3 has 18 amino acids. The germline V gene encodes CDR1 LNHDA and CDR2 SQIVND (reference sequence). V lost 3 bases and J lost 6; bases outside the gene matches: 13. The CDR3 sequence: CASSIRPGTGERYEKLFF. DNA of the CDR3: TGTGCCAGTAGTATCCGACCCGGGACAGGGGAGAGGTATGAAAAACTGTTTTTT.

This sequence joins TRBV6-9 and TRBJ2-7; D remains ambiguous. In germline, CDR1 is MNHGY, CDR2 SVAAGI. V lost 4 bases and J 2 bases, leaving 12 bases between the germline ends. This CDR3 comprises 14 residues. CDR3 residues: CASSSSWRTYEQYF. The CDR3 DNA sequence: TGTGCCAGCAGTTCAAGTTGGAGAACCTACGAGCAGTACTTC.

This clone was seen a single time. This chain uses TRBV5-4 with TRBJ1-1; D unresolved. There are 15 residues in the CDR3. The V end lost 4 bases, the J end lost 0 bases, and 13 bases lay between the germline ends. Per the germline V gene, CDR1 is SGHNT and CDR2 is YYREEE (reference sequence). CDR3 nucleotide sequence: TGTGCCAGCAGCAGGAAAGACACAATGAACACTGAAGCTTTCTTT. Translated, it gives CASSRKDTMNTEAFF.